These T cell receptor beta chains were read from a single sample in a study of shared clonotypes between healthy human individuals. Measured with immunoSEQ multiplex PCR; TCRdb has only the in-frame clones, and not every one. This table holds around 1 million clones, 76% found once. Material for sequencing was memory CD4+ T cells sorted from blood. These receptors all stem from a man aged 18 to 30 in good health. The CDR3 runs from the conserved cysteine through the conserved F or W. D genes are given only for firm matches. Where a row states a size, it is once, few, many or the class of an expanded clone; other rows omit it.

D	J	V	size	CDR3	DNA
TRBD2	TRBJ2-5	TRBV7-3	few	CASSLLAGGQETQYF	TGTGCCAGCAGCTTGCTAGCGGGGGGCCAAGAGACCCAGTACTTC
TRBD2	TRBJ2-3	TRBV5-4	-	CASSLGRAGVSHTQYF	TGTGCCAGCAGCTTGGGCCGAGCGGGAGTGTCACATACGCAGTATTTT
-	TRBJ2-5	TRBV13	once	CASSFGGLETQYF	TGTGCCAGCAGCTTTGGCGGGTTGGAGACCCAGTACTTC
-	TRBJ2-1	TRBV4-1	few	CASSQGGAGKNEQFF	TGCGCCAGCAGCCAAGGGGGGGCAGGGAAGAATGAGCAGTTCTTC
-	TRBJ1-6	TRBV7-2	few	CASSLLGGANSPLHF	TGTGCCAGCAGCTTACTGGGAGGGGCAAATTCACCCCTCCACTTT
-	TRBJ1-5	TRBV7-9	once	CASSSSPGQLNQPQHF	TGTGCCAGCAGCTCCTCCCCCGGGCAGTTGAATCAGCCCCAGCATTTT
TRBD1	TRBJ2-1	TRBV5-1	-	CASSLGRDRGHNEQFF	TGCGCCAGCAGCTTGGGTCGGGACAGGGGACACAATGAGCAGTTCTTC
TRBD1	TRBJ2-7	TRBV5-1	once	CASSRGTGTSYEQYF	TGCGCCAGCAGCCGCGGGACAGGGACCTCTTACGAGCAGTACTTC
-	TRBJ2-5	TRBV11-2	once	CASSLMQETQYF	TGTGCCAGCAGCTTAATGCAAGAGACCCAGTACTTC
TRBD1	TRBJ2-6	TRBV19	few	CASRDRGPFSGANVLTF	TGTGCCAGTAGGGACAGGGGGCCATTCTCTGGGGCCAACGTCCTGACTTTC
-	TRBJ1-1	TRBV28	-	CASSLNSLEAFF	TGTGCCAGCAGTTTAAACAGCCTTGAAGCTTTCTTT
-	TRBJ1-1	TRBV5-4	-	CASKTPGQNTEAFF	TGTGCCAGCAAGACCCCGGGACAGAACACTGAAGCTTTCTTT
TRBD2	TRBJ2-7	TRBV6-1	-	CASSESSGVYYEQYF	TGTGCCAGCAGTGAATCGAGCGGGGTTTACTACGAGCAGTACTTC
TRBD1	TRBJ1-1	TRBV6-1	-	CASTLDRANTEAFF	TGTGCCAGCACTTTGGACAGGGCGAACACTGAAGCTTTCTTT
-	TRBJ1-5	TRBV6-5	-	CASSIRTPSNQPQHF	TGTGCCAGCAGCATCAGGACTCCAAGCAATCAGCCCCAGCATTTT
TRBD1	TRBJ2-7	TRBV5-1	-	CASSKGTGGLSYEQYF	TGCGCCAGCAGCAAAGGGACAGGGGGCCTCTCCTACGAGCAGTACTTC
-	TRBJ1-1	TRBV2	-	CASTFMRTEAFF	TGTGCCAGCACCTTCATGAGGACTGAAGCTTTCTTT
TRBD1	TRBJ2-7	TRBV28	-	CASSLQGASSYEQYF	TGTGCCAGCAGTCTCCAGGGGGCAAGCTCCTACGAGCAGTACTTC
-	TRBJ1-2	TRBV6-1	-	CASNEVPTFGYTF	TGTGCCAGCAATGAAGTGCCAACTTTTGGCTACACCTTC
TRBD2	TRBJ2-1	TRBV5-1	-	CASSLSTSGYNEQFF	TGCGCCAGCAGCTTGTCGACTAGCGGCTACAATGAGCAGTTCTTC
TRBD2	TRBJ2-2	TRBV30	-	CAWSFTSGMNTGELFF	TGTGCCTGGAGTTTTACTAGCGGGATGAACACCGGGGAGCTGTTTTTT
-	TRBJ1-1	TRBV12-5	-	CASGSLTEAFF	TGTGCTAGTGGTTCACTTACAGAAGCTTTCTTT
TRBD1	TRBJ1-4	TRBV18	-	CASSPPGQVNEKLFF	TGTGCCAGCTCACCCCCGGGACAGGTCAATGAAAAACTGTTTTTT
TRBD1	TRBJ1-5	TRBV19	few	CASSAGQGSQPQHF	TGTGCCAGTAGTGCAGGACAGGGGTCTCAGCCCCAGCATTTT
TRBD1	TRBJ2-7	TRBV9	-	CASSVQGASYEQYF	TGTGCCAGCAGCGTGCAGGGGGCCTCCTACGAGCAGTACTTC
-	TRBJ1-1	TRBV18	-	CASSPLEGQAAFF	TGTGCCAGCTCACCACTGGAAGGTCAGGCGGCTTTCTTT
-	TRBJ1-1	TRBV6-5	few	CASSTVMNTEAFF	TGTGCCAGCAGTACTGTGATGAACACTGAAGCTTTCTTT
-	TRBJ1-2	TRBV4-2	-	CASSQVQGNEGYTF	TGTGCCAGCAGCCAAGTGCAGGGGAATGAGGGCTACACCTTC
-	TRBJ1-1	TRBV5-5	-	CASSLAGAKVTEAFF	TGTGCCAGCAGCTTGGCAGGGGCGAAGGTCACTGAAGCTTTCTTT
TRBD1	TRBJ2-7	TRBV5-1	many	CASRSDPGTGNSEQYF	TGCGCCAGCAGGTCTGATCCCGGGACAGGTAATTCCGAGCAGTACTTC
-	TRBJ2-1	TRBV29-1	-	CSHTSYNEQFF	TGCAGCCACACCTCCTACAATGAGCAGTTCTTC
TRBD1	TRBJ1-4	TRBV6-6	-	CASSYEGGSNEKLFF	TGTGCCAGCAGTTACGAAGGGGGCAGTAATGAAAAACTGTTTTTT
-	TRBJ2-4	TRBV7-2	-	CASSLEAAKNIQYF	TGTGCCAGCAGCTTAGAAGCAGCCAAAAACATTCAGTACTTC
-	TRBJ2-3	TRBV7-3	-	CASSLTYTDTQYF	TGTGCCAGCAGCTTAACGTATACAGATACGCAGTATTTT
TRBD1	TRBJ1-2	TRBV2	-	CASISGQYGYTF	TGTGCCAGCATTTCGGGACAGTATGGCTACACCTTC
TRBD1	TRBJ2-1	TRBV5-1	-	CASRTGTGYNEQFF	TGCGCCAGCAGAACCGGGACAGGGTACAATGAGCAGTTCTTC
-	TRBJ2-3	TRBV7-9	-	CASSPGGTADTQYF	TGTGCCAGCAGCCCTGGGGGGACGGCAGATACGCAGTATTTT
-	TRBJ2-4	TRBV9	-	CASSGAQNIQYF	TGTGCCAGCAGCGGGGCCCAAAACATTCAGTACTTC
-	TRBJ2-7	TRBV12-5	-	CASGLWGHPNPYEQYF	TGTGCTAGTGGTTTATGGGGACACCCTAACCCCTACGAGCAGTACTTC
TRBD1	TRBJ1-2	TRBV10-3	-	CATRGGAEGYTF	TGTGCCACCAGAGGGGGCGCGGAGGGCTACACCTTC
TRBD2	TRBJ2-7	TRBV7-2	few	CASSEAGLGEQYF	TGTGCCAGCAGCGAAGCGGGGTTGGGGGAGCAGTACTTC
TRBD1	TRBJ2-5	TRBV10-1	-	CASRRDRAAETQYF	TGCGCCAGCAGGCGGGACAGGGCAGCAGAGACCCAGTACTTC
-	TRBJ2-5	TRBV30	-	CAWSESRPIQETQYF	TGTGCCTGGAGTGAATCTCGGCCGATACAAGAGACCCAGTACTTC
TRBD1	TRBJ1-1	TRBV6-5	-	CASRGGRIMNTEAFF	TGTGCCAGCAGAGGGGGCAGGATCATGAACACTGAAGCTTTCTTT
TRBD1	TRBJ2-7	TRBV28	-	CASRGQGREQYF	TGTGCCAGCAGAGGACAGGGCCGCGAGCAGTACTTC
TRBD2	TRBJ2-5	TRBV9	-	CASSVGTSDQETQYF	TGTGCCAGCAGCGTCGGTACTAGCGATCAAGAGACCCAGTACTTC
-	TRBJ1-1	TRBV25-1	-	CASSEQGRSTEAFF	TGTGCCAGCAGTGAACAAGGCAGGTCCACTGAAGCTTTCTTT